The clone carrying this T cell receptor beta chain has a single count. V gave up 3 bases and J gave up 3 bases; unmatched junction bases: 4. This CDR3 region has 15 residues. The V gene's germline CDR1 is LNHDA and CDR2 SQIVND (reference sequence). This specimen comes from a study of T cell changes during pregnancy in multiple sclerosis. TCRdb keeps only in-frame clones here, not all; method: immunoSEQ multiplex PCR. The sample carries 65,000 to 95,000 clones, 85% to 95% recorded once. The sequence was obtained from a female donor in good health, enrolled as a control in a pregnancy study. Here the sequenced sample was peripheral blood, taken after pregnancy. The genes are TRBV19 and TRBJ2-1; 8 positions agree with TRBD1. As DNA, the CDR3 is TGTGCCAGTAGTATCGGACAGGGACACTACAATGAGCAGTTCTTC. Residues: CASSIGQGHYNEQFF. Full variable domain (remainder filled in from reference TRBV19 and TRBJ2-1): DGGITQSPKYLFRKEGQNVTLSCEQNLNHDAMYWYRQDPGQGLRLIYYSQIVNDFQKGDIAEGYSVSREKKESFPLTVTSAQKNPTAFYLCASSIGQGHYNEQFFGPGTRLTVL.